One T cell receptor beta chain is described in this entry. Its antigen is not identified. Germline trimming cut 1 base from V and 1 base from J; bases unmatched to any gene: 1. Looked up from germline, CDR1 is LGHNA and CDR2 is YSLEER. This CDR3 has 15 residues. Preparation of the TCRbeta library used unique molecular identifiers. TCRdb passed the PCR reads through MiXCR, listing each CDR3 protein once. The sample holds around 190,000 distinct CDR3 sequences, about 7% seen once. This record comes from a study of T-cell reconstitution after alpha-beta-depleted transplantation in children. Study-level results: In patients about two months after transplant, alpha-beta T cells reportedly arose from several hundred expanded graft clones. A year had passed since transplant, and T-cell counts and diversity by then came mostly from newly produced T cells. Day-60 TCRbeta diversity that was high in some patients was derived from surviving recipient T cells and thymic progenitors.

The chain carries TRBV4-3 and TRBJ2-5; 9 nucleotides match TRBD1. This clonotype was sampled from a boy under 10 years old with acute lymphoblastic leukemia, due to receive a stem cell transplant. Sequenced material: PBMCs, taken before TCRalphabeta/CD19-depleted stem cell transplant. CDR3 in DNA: TGCGCCAGCAGCCAAGGGACAGGGGCCCAAGAGACCCAGTACTTC. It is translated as CASSQGTGAQETQYF.